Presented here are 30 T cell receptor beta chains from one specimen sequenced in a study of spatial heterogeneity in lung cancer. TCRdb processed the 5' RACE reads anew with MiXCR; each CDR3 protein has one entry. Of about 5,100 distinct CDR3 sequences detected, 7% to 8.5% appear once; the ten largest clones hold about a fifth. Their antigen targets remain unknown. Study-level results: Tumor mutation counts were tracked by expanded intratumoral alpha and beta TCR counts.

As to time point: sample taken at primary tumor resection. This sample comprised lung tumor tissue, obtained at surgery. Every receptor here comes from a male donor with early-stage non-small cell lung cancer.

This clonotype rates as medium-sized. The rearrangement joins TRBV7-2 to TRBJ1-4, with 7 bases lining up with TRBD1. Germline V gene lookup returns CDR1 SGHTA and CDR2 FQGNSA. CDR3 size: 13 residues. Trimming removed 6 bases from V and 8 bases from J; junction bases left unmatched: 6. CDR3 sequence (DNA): TGTGCCAGCAGTAACAGGGGTTGGGAAAAACTGTTTTTT. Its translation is CASSNRGWEKLFF.

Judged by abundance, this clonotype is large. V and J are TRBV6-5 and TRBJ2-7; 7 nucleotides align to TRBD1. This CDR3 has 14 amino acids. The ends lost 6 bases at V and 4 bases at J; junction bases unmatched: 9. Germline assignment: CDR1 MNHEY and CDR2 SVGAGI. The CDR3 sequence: CASRIRQGWYEQYF. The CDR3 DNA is TGTGCCAGCAGGATAAGACAGGGTTGGTACGAGCAGTACTTC.

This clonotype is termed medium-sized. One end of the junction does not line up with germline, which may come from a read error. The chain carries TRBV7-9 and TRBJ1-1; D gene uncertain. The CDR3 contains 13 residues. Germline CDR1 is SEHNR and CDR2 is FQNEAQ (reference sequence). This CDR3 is CASSLATNAEAFF. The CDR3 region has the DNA TGTGCCAGCAGCTTAGCGACGAACGCTGAAGCTTTCTTT.

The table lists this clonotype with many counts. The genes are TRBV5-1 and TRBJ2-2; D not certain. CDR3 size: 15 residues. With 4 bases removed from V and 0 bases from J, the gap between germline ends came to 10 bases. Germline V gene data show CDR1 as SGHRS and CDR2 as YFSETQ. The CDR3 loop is CASSGPAANTGELFF. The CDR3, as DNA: TGCGCCAGCAGCGGTCCGGCCGCGAACACCGGGGAGCTGTTTTTT.

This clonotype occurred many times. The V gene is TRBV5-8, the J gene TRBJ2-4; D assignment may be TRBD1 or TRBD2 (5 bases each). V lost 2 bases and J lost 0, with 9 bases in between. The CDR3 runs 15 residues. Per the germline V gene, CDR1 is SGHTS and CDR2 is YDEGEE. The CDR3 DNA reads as TGTGCCAGCAGCTTCGTGAGGGGAGCCAAAAACATTCAGTACTTC. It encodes CASSFVRGAKNIQYF.

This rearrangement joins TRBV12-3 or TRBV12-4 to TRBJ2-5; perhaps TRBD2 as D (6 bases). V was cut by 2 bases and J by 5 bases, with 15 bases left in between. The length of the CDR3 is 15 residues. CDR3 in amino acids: CASSLNGGAGETQYF. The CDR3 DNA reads TGTGCCAGCAGTTTAAATGGAGGGGCTGGGGAGACCCAGTACTTC.

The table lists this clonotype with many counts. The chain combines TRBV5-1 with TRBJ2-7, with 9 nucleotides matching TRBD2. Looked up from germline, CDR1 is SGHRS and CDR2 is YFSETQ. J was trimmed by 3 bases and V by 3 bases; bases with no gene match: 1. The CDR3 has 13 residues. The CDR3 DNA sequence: TGCGCCAGCAGCTGGCGGGAGGGCTACGAGCAGTACTTC. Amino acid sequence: CASSWREGYEQYF.

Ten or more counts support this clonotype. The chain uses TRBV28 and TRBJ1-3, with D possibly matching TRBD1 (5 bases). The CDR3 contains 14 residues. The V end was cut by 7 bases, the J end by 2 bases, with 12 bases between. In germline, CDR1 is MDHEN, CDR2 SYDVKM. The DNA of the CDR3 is TGTGCCAGCACGGCGGGGGATGCTGGAAACACCATATATTTT. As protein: CASTAGDAGNTIYF.

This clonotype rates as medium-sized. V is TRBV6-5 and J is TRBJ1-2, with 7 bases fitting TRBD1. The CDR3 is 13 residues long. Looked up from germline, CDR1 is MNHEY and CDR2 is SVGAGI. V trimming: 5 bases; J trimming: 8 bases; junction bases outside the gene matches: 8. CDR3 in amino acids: CASSHPTGSGYTF. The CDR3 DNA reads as TGTGCCAGCAGTCACCCGACAGGGAGCGGCTACACCTTC.

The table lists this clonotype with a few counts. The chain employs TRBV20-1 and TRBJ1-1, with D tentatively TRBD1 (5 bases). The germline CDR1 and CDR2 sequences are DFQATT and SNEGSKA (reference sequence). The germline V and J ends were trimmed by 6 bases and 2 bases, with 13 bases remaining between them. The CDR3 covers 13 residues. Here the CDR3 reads CSASGGDNTEAFF. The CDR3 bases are TGCAGTGCAAGTGGGGGGGATAACACTGAAGCTTTCTTT.

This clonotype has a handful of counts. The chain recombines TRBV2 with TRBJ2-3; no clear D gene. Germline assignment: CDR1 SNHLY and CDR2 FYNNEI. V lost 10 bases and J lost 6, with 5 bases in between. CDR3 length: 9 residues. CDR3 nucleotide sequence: TGTGCCATGGGGGATACGCAGTATTTT. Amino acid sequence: CAMGDTQYF. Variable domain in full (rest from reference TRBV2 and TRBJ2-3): EPEVTQTPSHQVTQMGQEVILRCVPISNHLYFYWYRQILGQKVEFLVSFYNNEISEKSEIFDDQFSVERPDGSNFTLKIRSTKLEDSAMYFCAMGDTQYFGPGTRLTVL.

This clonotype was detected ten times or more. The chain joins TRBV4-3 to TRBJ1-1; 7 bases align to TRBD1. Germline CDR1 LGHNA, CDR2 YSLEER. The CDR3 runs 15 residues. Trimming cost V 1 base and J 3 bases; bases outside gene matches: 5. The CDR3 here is CASSQGTGRDTEAFF. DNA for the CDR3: TGCGCCAGCAGCCAAGGGACAGGCAGGGACACTGAAGCTTTCTTT.

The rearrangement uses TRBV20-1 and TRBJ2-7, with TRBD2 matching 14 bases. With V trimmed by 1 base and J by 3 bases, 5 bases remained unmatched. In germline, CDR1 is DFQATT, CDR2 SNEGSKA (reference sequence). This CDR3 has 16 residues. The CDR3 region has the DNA TGCAGTGCTAGAGGCAGGACTAGCGGGAGGATCTACGAGCAGTACTTC. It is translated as CSARGRTSGRIYEQYF.

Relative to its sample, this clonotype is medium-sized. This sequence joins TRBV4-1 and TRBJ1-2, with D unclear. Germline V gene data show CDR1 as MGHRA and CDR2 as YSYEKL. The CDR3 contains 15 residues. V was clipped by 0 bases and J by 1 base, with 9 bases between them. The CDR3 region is CASSQEAAINYGYTF. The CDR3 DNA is TGCGCCAGCAGCCAAGAGGCAGCAATTAACTATGGCTACACCTTC.

The CDR3 DNA reads as TGTGCCAGCAGCTTATGGCGGGCTAGCTCTGTCGGGGAGCTGTTTTTT. It encodes CASSLWRASSVGELFF. V usage is TRBV7-9 and J usage is TRBJ2-2; D is perhaps TRBD2 (5 bases). CDR1 and CDR2 (germline): SEHNR, FQNEAQ (reference sequence). Trimming removed 2 bases from V and 7 bases from J, with 17 bases in between. The CDR3 contains 16 residues.

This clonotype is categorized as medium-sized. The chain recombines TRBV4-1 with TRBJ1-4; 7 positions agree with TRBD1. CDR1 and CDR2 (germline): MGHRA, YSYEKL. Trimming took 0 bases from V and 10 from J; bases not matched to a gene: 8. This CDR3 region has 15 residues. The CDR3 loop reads CASSQESRGVGKLFF. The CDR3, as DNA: TGCGCCAGCAGCCAAGAATCCAGGGGGGTGGGAAAACTGTTTTTT.

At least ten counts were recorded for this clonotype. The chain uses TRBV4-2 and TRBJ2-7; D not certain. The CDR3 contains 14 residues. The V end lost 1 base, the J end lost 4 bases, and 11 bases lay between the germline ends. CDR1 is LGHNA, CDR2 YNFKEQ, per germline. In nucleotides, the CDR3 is TGTGCCAGCAGCCAAGGGATAGGAAAGTACGAGCAGTACTTC. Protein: CASSQGIGKYEQYF.

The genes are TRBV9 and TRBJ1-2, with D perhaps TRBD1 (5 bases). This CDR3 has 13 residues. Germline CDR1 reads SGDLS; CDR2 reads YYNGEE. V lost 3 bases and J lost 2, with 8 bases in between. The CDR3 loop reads CASSEQVNYGYTF. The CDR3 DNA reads TGTGCCAGCAGCGAACAGGTCAACTATGGCTACACCTTC.

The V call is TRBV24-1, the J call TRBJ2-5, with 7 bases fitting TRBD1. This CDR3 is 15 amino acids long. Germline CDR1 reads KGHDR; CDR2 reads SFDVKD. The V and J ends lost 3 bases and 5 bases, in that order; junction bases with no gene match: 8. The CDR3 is CATSDAQGVSETQYF. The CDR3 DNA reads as TGTGCCACCAGTGATGCTCAGGGGGTTAGTGAGACCCAGTACTTC.

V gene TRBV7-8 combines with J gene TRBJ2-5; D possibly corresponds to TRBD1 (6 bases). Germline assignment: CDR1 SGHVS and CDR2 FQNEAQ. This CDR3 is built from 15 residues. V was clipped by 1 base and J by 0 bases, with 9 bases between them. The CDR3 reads CASSLEGVNQETQYF. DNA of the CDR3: TGTGCCAGCAGCTTAGAGGGGGTGAACCAAGAGACCCAGTACTTC. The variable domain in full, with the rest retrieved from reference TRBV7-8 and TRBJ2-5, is GAGVSQSPRYKVAKRGQDVALRCDPISGHVSLFWYQQALGQGPEFLTYFQNEAQLDKSGLPSDRFFAERPEGSVSTLKIQRTQQEDSAVYLCASSLEGVNQETQYFGPGTRLLVL.

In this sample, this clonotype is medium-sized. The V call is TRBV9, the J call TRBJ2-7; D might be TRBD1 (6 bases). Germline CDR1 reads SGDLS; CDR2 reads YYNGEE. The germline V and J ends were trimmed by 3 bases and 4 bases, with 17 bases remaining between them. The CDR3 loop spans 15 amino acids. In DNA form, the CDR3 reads TGTGCCAGCAGCGAAGGCCCCGGACAGTTATACGAGCAGTACTTC. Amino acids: CASSEGPGQLYEQYF.

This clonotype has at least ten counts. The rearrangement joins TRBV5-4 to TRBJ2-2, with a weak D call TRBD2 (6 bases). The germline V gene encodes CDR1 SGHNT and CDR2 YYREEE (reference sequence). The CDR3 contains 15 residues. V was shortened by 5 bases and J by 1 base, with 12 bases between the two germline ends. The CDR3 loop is CASRPRGMNTGELFF. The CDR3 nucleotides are TGTGCCAGCAGACCCCGGGGGATGAACACCGGGGAGCTGTTTTTT.

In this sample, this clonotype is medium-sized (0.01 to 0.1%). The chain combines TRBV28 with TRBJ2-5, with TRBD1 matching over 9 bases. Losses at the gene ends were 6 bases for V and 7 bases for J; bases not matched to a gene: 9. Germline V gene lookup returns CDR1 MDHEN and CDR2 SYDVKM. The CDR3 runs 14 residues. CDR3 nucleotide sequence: TGTGCCAGCAGGGCCGGGACAGGGTCGGGGACCCAGTACTTC. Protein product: CASRAGTGSGTQYF.

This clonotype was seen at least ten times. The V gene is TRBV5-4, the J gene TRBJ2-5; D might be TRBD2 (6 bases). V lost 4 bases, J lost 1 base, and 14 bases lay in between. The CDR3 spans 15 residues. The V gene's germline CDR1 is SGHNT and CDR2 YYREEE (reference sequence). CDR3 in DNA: TGTGCCAGCAGCCCGGGGACTCCCGCCCAAGAGACCCAGTACTTC. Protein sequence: CASSPGTPAQETQYF.

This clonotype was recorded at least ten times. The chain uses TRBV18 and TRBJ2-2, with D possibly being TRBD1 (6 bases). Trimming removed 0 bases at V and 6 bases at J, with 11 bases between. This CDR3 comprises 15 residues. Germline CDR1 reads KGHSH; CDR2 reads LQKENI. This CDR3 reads CASSPPQGDPGELFF. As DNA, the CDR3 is TGTGCCAGCTCACCACCACAGGGTGATCCCGGGGAGCTGTTTTTT.

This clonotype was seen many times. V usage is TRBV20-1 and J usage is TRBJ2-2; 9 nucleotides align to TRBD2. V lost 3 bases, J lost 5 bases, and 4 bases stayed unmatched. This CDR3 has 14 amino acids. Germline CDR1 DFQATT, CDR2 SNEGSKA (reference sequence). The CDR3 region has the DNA TGCAGTGCTAGTGGGCTAGCGGGAACCGGGGAGCTGTTTTTT. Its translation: CSASGLAGTGELFF.

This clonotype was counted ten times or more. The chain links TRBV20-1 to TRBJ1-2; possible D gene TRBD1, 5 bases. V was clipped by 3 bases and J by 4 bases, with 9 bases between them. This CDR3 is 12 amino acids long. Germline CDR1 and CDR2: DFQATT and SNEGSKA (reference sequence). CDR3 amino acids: CSASWQGYGYTF. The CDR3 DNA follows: TGCAGTGCTAGCTGGCAGGGCTATGGCTACACCTTC.

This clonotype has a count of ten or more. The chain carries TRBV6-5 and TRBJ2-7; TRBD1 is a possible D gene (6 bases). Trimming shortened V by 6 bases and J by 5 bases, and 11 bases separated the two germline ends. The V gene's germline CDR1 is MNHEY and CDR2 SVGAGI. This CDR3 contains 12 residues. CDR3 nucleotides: TGTGCCAGCAGAACAGGGTCCCACGAGCAGTACTTC. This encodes CASRTGSHEQYF.

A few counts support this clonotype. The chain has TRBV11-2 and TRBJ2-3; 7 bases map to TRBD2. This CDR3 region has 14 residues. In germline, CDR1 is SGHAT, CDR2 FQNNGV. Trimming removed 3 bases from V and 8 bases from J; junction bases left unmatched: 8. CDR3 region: CASSFGTGGGTQYF. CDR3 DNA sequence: TGTGCCAGCAGCTTTGGGACGGGGGGAGGTACGCAGTATTTT.

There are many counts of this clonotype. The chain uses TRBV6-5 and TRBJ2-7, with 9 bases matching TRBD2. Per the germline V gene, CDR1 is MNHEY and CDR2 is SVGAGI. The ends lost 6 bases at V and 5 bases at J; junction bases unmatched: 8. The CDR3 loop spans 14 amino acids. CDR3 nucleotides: TGTGCCAGCAGCTTCCTAGCGGGGAGCAACGAGCAGTACTTC. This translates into CASSFLAGSNEQYF.